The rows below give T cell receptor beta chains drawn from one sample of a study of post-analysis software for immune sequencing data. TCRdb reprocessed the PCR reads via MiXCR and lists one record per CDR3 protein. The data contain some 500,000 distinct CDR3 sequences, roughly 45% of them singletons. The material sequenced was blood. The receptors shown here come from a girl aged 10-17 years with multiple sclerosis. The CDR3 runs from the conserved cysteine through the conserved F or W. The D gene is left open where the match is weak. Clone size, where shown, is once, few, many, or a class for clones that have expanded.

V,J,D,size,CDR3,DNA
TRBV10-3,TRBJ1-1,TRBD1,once,CAIGRDRGNTEAFF,TGTGCCATCGGCCGGGACAGGGGTAACACTGAAGCTTTCTTT
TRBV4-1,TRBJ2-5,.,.,CTSSQEEAEQETQYF,TGCACCAGCAGCCAAGAAGAGGCAGAGCAAGAGACCCAGTACTTC
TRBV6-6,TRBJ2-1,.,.,CASSYKATEQFF,TGTGCCAGCAGTTACAAGGCCACTGAGCAGTTCTTC
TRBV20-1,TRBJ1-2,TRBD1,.,CSARTGTLYGYTF,TGCAGTGCTAGGACAGGGACCCTCTATGGCTACACCTTC
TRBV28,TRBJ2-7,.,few,CASRRAESYEQYF,TGTGCCAGCAGGAGAGCGGAGTCCTACGAGCAGTACTTC
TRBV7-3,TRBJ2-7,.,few,CASSQPGRTNEQYF,TGTGCCAGCAGCCAACCCGGACGGACGAACGAGCAGTACTTC
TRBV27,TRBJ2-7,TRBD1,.,CASIRRGHYNEQYF,TGTGCCAGCATCCGCAGGGGGCACTACAATGAGCAGTACTTC
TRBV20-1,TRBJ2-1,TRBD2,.,CSWPSERDVSYNEQFF,TGCAGTTGGCCTTCCGAGCGGGATGTATCCTACAATGAGCAGTTCTTC
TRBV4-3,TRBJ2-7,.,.,CASSQETQRAYEQYF,TGCGCCAGCAGCCAAGAGACACAAAGGGCCTACGAGCAGTACTTC
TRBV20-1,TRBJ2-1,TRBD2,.,CSARTATSGRTEQFF,TGCAGTGCTAGAACCGCGACTAGCGGGAGAACTGAGCAGTTCTTC
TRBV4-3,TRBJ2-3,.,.,CASSQGWSGISTDTQYF,TGCGCCAGCAGCCAAGGGTGGAGCGGAATAAGCACAGATACGCAGTATTTT
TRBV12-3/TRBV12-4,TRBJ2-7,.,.,CASSFQAVSYEQYF,TGTGCCAGCAGTTTCCAAGCGGTCTCCTACGAGCAGTACTTC
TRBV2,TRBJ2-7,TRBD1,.,CASRQRQGASSQYF,TGTGCCAGCAGGCAAAGACAGGGGGCGTCTTCCCAGTACTTC
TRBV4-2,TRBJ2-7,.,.,CASSQDGRGPIGTYEQYF,TGTGCCAGCAGCCAAGACGGAAGGGGACCGATTGGGACCTACGAGCAGTACTTC
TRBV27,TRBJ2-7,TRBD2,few,CASSSSGGSYEQYF,TGTGCCAGCAGTTCCAGCGGGGGGTCCTACGAGCAGTACTTC
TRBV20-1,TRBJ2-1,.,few,CSADVSNNEQFF,TGCAGTGCTGATGTTAGTAACAATGAGCAGTTCTTC
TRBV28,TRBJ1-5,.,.,CATRRVLSRWGESNQPQHF,TGTGCCACTCGAAGAGTGTTAAGCAGGTGGGGTGAAAGCAATCAGCCCCAGCATTTT
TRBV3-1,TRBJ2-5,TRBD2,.,CASSQEVRLAEETQYF,TGTGCCAGCAGCCAAGAAGTAAGACTAGCGGAAGAGACCCAGTACTTC
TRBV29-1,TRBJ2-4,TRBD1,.,CSVGRVARGSKNIQYF,TGCAGCGTTGGTAGAGTCGCCAGGGGGTCTAAAAACATTCAGTACTTC
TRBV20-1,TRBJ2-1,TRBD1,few,CSASDRGGSYNEQFF,TGCAGTGCTAGTGACAGGGGCGGCTCCTACAATGAGCAGTTCTTC